What follows are 28 T cell receptor beta chains derived from one specimen sequenced in a study of immune evolution from preneoplasia to lung adenocarcinoma. Sequencing was performed with immunoSEQ multiplex PCR; in TCRdb, only in-frame clones are kept and a portion is missing. The sample yields 30,000 to 45,000 clones, 60% to 75% seen once. The sequencing input was FFPE invasive lung adenocarcinoma tissue. These receptor sequences come from a person in their sixties or seventies with lung adenocarcinoma.

This chain uses TRBV10-3 with TRBJ2-3; 8 nucleotides match TRBD2. The trim removed 10 bases at V and 0 bases at J, leaving 6 bases unmatched. The CDR3 extends over 14 amino acids. Germline V gives CDR1 ENHRY, CDR2 SYGVKD. CDR3 in DNA: TGTGCCACATCCAGACTAGCGAGCACAGATACGCAGTATTTT. Its translation is CATSRLASTDTQYF.

This sequence joins TRBV28 and TRBJ1-5; 10 bases map to TRBD1. Germline CDR1 reads MDHEN; CDR2 reads SYDVKM. V shed 2 bases, J shed 6 bases, and the junction held 4 bases outside the gene matches. This CDR3 is built from 15 residues. CDR3 residues: CASSLGGTGVQPQHF. The CDR3 bases are TGTGCCAGCAGTTTAGGAGGGACAGGGGTTCAGCCCCAGCATTTT. The whole variable domain, remainder taken from reference TRBV28 and TRBJ1-5, is DVKVTQSSRYLVKRTGEKVFLECVQDMDHENMFWYRQDPGLGLRLIYFSYDVKMKEKGDIPEGYSVSREKKERFSLILESASTNQTSMYLCASSLGGTGVQPQHFGDGTRLSIL.

The rearrangement joins TRBV5-5 to TRBJ1-2; tentative D call: TRBD1 (6 bases). Trimming shortened V by 3 bases and J by 7 bases, and 25 bases separated the two germline ends. Germline V gives CDR1 SGHKS, CDR2 YYEKEE (reference sequence). The CDR3 has 17 residues. CDR3 residues: CASSYGTMGGGRSGYTF. In DNA, the CDR3 is TGTGCCAGCAGCTACGGGACAATGGGAGGAGGGAGGAGTGGCTACACCTTC. The full variable domain, with the rest looked up from reference TRBV5-5 and TRBJ1-2, is DAGVTQSPTHLIKTRGQQVTLRCSPISGHKSVSWYQQVLGQGPQFIFQYYEKEERGRGNFPDRFSARQFPNYSSELNVNALLLGDSALYLCASSYGTMGGGRSGYTFGSGTRLTVV.

V is TRBV27 and J is TRBJ2-1, with 8 nucleotides matching TRBD2. CDR3 length: 16 amino acids. Trimming at V came to 5 bases and at J to 3 bases, leaving 9 bases not matched to a gene. Germline assignment: CDR1 MNHEY and CDR2 SMNVEV (reference sequence). DNA of the CDR3: TGTGCCAGCAGTAATTACCGCGGGGGGAACTACAATGAGCAGTTCTTC. It codes for CASSNYRGGNYNEQFF.

This clone was observed a few times. The chain joins TRBV5-6 to TRBJ2-1, with TRBD2 matching over 12 bases. After removal of 5 bases from V and 4 bases from J, the junction contained 4 bases not matched to a gene. The V gene's germline CDR1 is SGHDT and CDR2 YYEEEE. The CDR3 runs 15 residues. The CDR3: CASSFGLAGYNEQFF. CDR3 bases: TGTGCCAGCAGTTTTGGACTAGCGGGGTACAATGAGCAGTTCTTC.

The rearrangement uses TRBV2 and TRBJ1-5; the match to TRBD1 covers 8 bases. Germline CDR1 is SNHLY and CDR2 is FYNNEI. The CDR3 length is 13 residues. Unmatched junction bases numbered 3, after V lost 5 bases and J lost 6 bases. CDR3 DNA sequence: TGTGCCAGCAGTACCGACAGGGGTCAGCCCCAGCATTTT. The encoded protein is CASSTDRGQPQHF.

This clone has a handful of counts. CDR3 in DNA: TGTGCCAGTAGCCTGGGACTAGCAGACGAGCAGTACTTC. It is translated as CASSLGLADEQYF. J is TRBJ2-7 and V is TRBV19; 9 bases are shared with TRBD2. There are 13 residues in the CDR3. Losses at the gene ends were 6 bases for V and 5 bases for J; bases not matched to a gene: 5. Germline CDR1 LNHDA, CDR2 SQIVND (reference sequence).

The chain has TRBV18 and TRBJ2-7; D not certain. The CDR3 is made up of 14 amino acids. The germline V gene encodes CDR1 KGHSH and CDR2 LQKENI. Trimming cost V 2 bases and J 1 base, with 9 bases left between them. CDR3: CASSPGSRSYEQYF. The CDR3 nucleotides read TGTGCCAGCTCACCAGGGTCGCGTTCCTACGAGCAGTACTTC.

This clone was counted only a few times. J is TRBJ1-4 and V is TRBV29-1; tentative D call: TRBD1 (6 bases). Looked up from germline, CDR1 is SQVTM and CDR2 is ANQGSEA. This CDR3 has 15 residues. Trimming took 4 bases from V and 8 from J, leaving 20 bases between them. The CDR3 region is CSVAGGAGFSEKLFF. CDR3 nucleotides: TGCAGCGTTGCCGGGGGGGCTGGTTTTAGCGAAAAACTGTTTTTT.

The genes are TRBV5-1 and TRBJ1-1; 8 positions match TRBD1. The CDR3 extends over 14 amino acids. The germline gives CDR1 SGHRS, CDR2 YFSETQ. V gave up 4 bases and J gave up 1 base; unmatched junction bases: 3. The CDR3 sequence: CASSPGTGNTEAFF. In DNA form, the CDR3 reads TGCGCCAGCAGCCCGGGGACAGGGAACACTGAAGCTTTCTTT.

The genes are TRBV28 and TRBJ2-5; 13 bases line up with TRBD2. Germline V gene sequence: CDR1 MDHEN, CDR2 SYDVKM. Trimming at V came to 8 bases and at J to 4 bases, leaving 4 bases not matched to a gene. The CDR3 length is 14 residues. CDR3: CASGTSGRGETQYF. In nucleotides, the CDR3 is TGTGCCAGCGGAACTAGCGGGAGGGGAGAGACCCAGTACTTC.

This chain connects TRBV6-6 to TRBJ2-2, with 11 bases that match TRBD2. CDR3 length: 15 residues. With 5 bases clipped from V and 7 bases from J, the junction kept 6 bases outside the gene matches. Looked up from germline, CDR1 is MNHNY and CDR2 is SVGAGI (reference sequence). CDR3 region: CASSTGTSGHGELFF. The CDR3 DNA reads as TGTGCCAGCAGTACCGGGACTAGCGGTCACGGGGAGCTGTTTTTT.

This clone was found a few times. The chain links TRBV28 to TRBJ1-2; D remains unclear. This CDR3 spans 14 amino acids. The germline CDR1 and CDR2 sequences are MDHEN and SYDVKM. Trimming shortened V by 5 bases and J by 0 bases, and 10 bases separated the two germline ends. Here the CDR3 DNA reads TGTGCCAGCAGTACCCCTAGGTCTAACTATGGCTACACCTTC. It yields the protein CASSTPRSNYGYTF.

The genes are TRBV29-1 and TRBJ2-5, with D tentatively TRBD1 (5 bases). With 5 bases removed from V and 7 bases from J, the gap between germline ends came to 14 bases. The CDR3 runs 12 residues. Germline lookup yields CDR1 SQVTM and CDR2 ANQGSEA. For the CDR3, the DNA is TGCAGCGTTTATCCATCGACAGCGACCCAGTACTTC. Amino acid sequence: CSVYPSTATQYF.

The chain couples TRBV29-1 to TRBJ1-1; TRBD1 agrees at 7 bases. The V and J ends lost 6 bases and 1 base, in that order; junction bases with no gene match: 2. This CDR3 is 12 amino acids long. Germline V gene data show CDR1 as SQVTM and CDR2 as ANQGSEA. The CDR3 sequence: CSVGQPNTEAFF. The DNA of the CDR3 is TGCAGCGTGGGACAGCCGAACACTGAAGCTTTCTTT.

This chain links TRBV19 with TRBJ2-2; 10 bases map to TRBD2. Germline V gene data show CDR1 as LNHDA and CDR2 as SQIVND (reference sequence). CDR3 length: 15 amino acids. Losses at the gene ends were 6 bases for V and 4 bases for J; bases not matched to a gene: 5. The DNA of the CDR3 is TGTGCCAGTAGCCTAGCGGGAGTCGGCACCGGGGAGCTGTTTTTT. Its translation: CASSLAGVGTGELFF.

The CDR3 loop is CASSQAGTPGELFF. CDR3 in DNA: TGCGCCAGCAGCCAAGCCGGGACCCCCGGGGAGCTGTTTTTT. V gene TRBV4-1 combines with J gene TRBJ2-2; either TRBD1 or TRBD2 may supply D (5 bases each). Germline V gene sequence: CDR1 MGHRA, CDR2 YSYEKL. The CDR3 is made up of 14 amino acids. V was clipped by 1 base and J by 6 bases, with 9 bases between them.

This chain uses TRBV25-1 with TRBJ2-7; 9 bases are shared with TRBD1. Germline CDR1 and CDR2: MGHDK and SYGVNS. The CDR3 runs to 15 residues. Trimming cost V 2 bases and J 4 bases; bases outside gene matches: 6. In nucleotides, the CDR3 is TGTGCCAGCAGTGAAGCCCCCGGACAGGGGTACGAGCAGTACTTC. Its protein product is CASSEAPGQGYEQYF.

This chain links TRBV7-8 with TRBJ2-1; D perhaps matches TRBD2 (6 bases). The germline V and J ends were trimmed by 5 bases and 15 bases, with 20 bases remaining between them. The CDR3 is 13 residues long. Germline V gives CDR1 SGHVS, CDR2 FQNEAQ. CDR3 coding DNA: TGTGCCAGCAGCCCCGCCCCTTCCGGGAGTCGGTTCTTC. Residues: CASSPAPSGSRFF.

This clone was observed a few times. This chain links TRBV28 with TRBJ1-1; TRBD1 agrees at 9 bases. Germline V gene data show CDR1 as MDHEN and CDR2 as SYDVKM. The junction had 6 bases not matched to a gene; V was cut back by 6 bases and J by 4 bases. The CDR3 extends over 14 amino acids. CDR3 loop: CASSPRTGVTEAFF. The CDR3 DNA follows: TGTGCCAGCAGCCCCAGGACAGGGGTCACTGAAGCTTTCTTT.

This clone was seen more than once but under ten times. The chain employs TRBV5-5 and TRBJ1-5, with a weak D call TRBD1 (5 bases). Trimming took 4 bases from V and 4 from J, leaving 15 bases between them. This CDR3 region has 15 residues. Per the germline V gene, CDR1 is SGHKS and CDR2 is YYEKEE (reference sequence). CDR3: CASSLTGAKNQPQHF. CDR3 in DNA: TGTGCCAGCAGCCTGACCGGGGCCAAGAATCAGCCCCAGCATTTT.

This chain links TRBV7-6 with TRBJ1-1, with 7 bases that match TRBD1. The V gene's germline CDR1 is SGHVS and CDR2 FNYEAQ. This CDR3 has 14 amino acids. The trim removed 2 bases at V and 5 bases at J, leaving 5 bases unmatched. In DNA, the CDR3 is TGTGCCAGCAGCTTAATCCAGGGGGGAACTGAAGCTTTCTTT. Translation: CASSLIQGGTEAFF.

The CDR3 coding sequence is TGTGCCAGCAGCTTAGCTAGCGGGAGCGAGTTGGATGAGCAGTTCTTC. It encodes CASSLASGSELDEQFF. V and J are TRBV11-1 and TRBJ2-1, with 9 bases identical to TRBD2. The length of the CDR3 is 16 residues. The germline V gene encodes CDR1 SGHAT and CDR2 FQDESV (reference sequence). V lost 0 bases and J lost 8; bases outside the gene matches: 8.

The chain has TRBV4-1 and TRBJ1-1; D is uncertain. This CDR3 region has 15 residues. V shed 0 bases and J shed 0 bases, with 8 bases lying between them. Germline CDR1 is MGHRA and CDR2 is YSYEKL. The CDR3 region is CASSQDPMMNTEAFF. The CDR3 DNA reads as TGCGCCAGCAGCCAAGATCCAATGATGAACACTGAAGCTTTCTTT.

The chain recombines TRBV30 with TRBJ1-1; D gene ambiguous. The V gene's germline CDR1 is GTSNPN and CDR2 SVGIG (reference sequence). Trimming shortened V by 2 bases and J by 2 bases, and 6 bases separated the two germline ends. The CDR3 totals 12 residues. Here the CDR3 DNA reads TGTGCCTGGAGTAGGGAAAACACTGAAGCTTTCTTT. This translates into CAWSRENTEAFF. Based on the CDR3 plus reference TRBV30 and TRBJ1-1, the full variable domain is SQTIHQWPATLVQPVGSPLSLECTVEGTSNPNLYWYRQAAGRGLQLLFYSVGIGQISSEVPQNLSASRPQDRQFILSSKKLLLSDSGFYLCAWSRENTEAFFGQGTRLTVV.

The chain joins TRBV7-9 to TRBJ2-1; D may be TRBD1 (6 bases). This CDR3 has 15 residues. The V end lost 2 bases, the J end lost 5 bases, and 13 bases lay between the germline ends. Per germline, CDR1 SEHNR and CDR2 FQNEAQ (reference sequence). CDR3 protein: CASSLIGTINNEQFF. For the CDR3, the DNA is TGTGCCAGCAGCTTAATTGGGACAATAAACAATGAGCAGTTCTTC.

This chain's CDR3 is CASSPRGGETQYF. DNA for the CDR3: TGTGCCAGCAGCCCAAGAGGGGGAGAGACCCAGTACTTC. This sequence joins TRBV11-3 and TRBJ2-5; a weak D match, TRBD1 (6 bases). CDR1 and CDR2 from the germline V gene are SGHNT and YENEEA. This CDR3 comprises 13 residues. The ends were cut back, 5 bases at V and 4 bases at J, with 11 bases in the middle.

In this sample, this clone turned up a few times. CDR3 DNA sequence: TGTGCCAGCAGCTTGGGGGGCGAGACCGGGGAGCTGTTTTTT. This encodes CASSLGGETGELFF. The genes are TRBV7-3 and TRBJ2-2, with D possibly being TRBD1 or TRBD2 (6 bases each). Trimming stripped 3 bases from V and 5 bases from J, with 10 bases between. The CDR3 loop spans 14 amino acids. Looked up from germline, CDR1 is SGHTA and CDR2 is FQGTGA.